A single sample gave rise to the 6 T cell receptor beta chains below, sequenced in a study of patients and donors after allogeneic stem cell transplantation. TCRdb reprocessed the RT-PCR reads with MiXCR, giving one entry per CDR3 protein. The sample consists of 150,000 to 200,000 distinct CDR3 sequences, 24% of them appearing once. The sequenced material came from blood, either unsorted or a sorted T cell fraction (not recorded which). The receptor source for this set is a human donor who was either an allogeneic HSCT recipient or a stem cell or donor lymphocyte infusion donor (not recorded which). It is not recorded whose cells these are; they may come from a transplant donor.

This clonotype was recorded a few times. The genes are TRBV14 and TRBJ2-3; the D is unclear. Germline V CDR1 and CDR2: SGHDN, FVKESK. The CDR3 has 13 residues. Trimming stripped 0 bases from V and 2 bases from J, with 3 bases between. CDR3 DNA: TGTGCCAGCAGCCAAGATCCCACAGATACGCAGTATTTT. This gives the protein CASSQDPTDTQYF.

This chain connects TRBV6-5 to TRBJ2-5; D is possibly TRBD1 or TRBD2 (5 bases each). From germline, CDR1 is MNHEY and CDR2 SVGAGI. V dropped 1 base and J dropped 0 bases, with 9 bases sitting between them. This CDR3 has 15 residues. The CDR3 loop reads CASSYFRGNQETQYF. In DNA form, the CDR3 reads TGTGCCAGCAGTTACTTTCGGGGCAACCAAGAGACCCAGTACTTC.

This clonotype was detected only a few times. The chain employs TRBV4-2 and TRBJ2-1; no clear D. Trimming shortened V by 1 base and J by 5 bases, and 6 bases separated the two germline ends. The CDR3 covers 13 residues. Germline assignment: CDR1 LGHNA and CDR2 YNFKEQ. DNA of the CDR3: TGTGCCAGCAGCCAAGGGGTCGACAATGAGCAGTTCTTC. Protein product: CASSQGVDNEQFF.

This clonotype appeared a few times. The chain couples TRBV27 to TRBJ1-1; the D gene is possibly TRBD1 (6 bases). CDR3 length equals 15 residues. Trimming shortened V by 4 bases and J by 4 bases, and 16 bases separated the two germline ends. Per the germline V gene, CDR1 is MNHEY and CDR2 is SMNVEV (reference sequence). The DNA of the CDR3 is TGTGCCAGCAGTTCGAAGGACAGACTCCCCACTGAAGCTTTCTTT. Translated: CASSSKDRLPTEAFF.

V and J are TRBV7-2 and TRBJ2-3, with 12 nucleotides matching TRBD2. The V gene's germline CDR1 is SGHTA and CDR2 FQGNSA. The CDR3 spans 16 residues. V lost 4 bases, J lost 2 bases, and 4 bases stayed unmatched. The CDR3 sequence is CASSSLAGGPTDTQYF. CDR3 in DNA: TGTGCCAGCAGCTCGCTAGCGGGGGGGCCCACAGATACGCAGTATTTT.

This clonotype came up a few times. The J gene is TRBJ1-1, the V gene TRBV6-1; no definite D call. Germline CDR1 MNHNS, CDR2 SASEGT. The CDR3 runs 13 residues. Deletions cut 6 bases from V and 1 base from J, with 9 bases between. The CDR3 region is CASRRASNTEAFF. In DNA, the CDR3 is TGTGCCAGCAGGCGGGCTTCGAACACTGAAGCTTTCTTT.